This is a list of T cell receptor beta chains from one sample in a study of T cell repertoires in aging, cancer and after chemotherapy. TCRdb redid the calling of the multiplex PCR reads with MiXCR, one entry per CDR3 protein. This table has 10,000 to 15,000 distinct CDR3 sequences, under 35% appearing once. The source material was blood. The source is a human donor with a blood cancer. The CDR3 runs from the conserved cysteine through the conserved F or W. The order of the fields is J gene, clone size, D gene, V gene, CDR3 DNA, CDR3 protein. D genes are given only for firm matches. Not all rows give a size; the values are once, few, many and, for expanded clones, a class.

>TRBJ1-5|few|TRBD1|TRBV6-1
TGTGCCAGCAGTGACCCGGGAGCCGGACAGGGTGTTCAGCCCCAGCATTTT
CASSDPGAGQGVQPQHF
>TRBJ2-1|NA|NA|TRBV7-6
TGTGCCAGCAGCTTCCAGTATGGGGATGAGCAGTTCTTC
CASSFQYGDEQFF
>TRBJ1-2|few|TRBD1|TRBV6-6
TGTGCCAGCAGTATTCCGGGACAGGGGTTTGATGGCTACACCTTC
CASSIPGQGFDGYTF
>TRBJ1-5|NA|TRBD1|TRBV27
TGTGCCAGCAGTTTATCGTCGGCGACAGGGTTTCAGCCCCAGCATTTT
CASSLSSATGFQPQHF
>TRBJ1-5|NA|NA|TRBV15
TGTGCCACCACATCATTCGACAGTGAAGGCAATCAGCCCCAGCATTTT
CATTSFDSEGNQPQHF
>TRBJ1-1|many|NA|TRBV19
TGTGTCACGGGGGGACCGACCAACACTGAAGCTTTCTTT
CVTGGPTNTEAFF
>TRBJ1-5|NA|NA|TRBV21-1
TGTGCCAGCAGCAAAGGGGCCGTTCGTAGCAATCAGCCCCAACATTTT
CASSKGAVRSNQPQHF
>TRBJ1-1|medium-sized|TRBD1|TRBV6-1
TGTGCCAGCATTGAGAGGGGGCCGAGCACTGAAGCTTTCTTT
CASIERGPSTEAFF
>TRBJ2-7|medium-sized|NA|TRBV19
TGTGCCAGTAGTATAGGTCTTAACTCCTACGAGCAGTACTTC
CASSIGLNSYEQYF
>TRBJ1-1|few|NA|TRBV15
TGTGCCACCAGCGGCTCAATAGGGGACTTTGAAGCTTTCTTT
CATSGSIGDFEAFF
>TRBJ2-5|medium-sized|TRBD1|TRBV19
TGTGCCAGTAGTATCCTCGGGACAGGGGGAGAGACCCAGTACTTC
CASSILGTGGETQYF
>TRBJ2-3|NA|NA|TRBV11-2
TGTGCCAGCAGCGTCGCCCCCTCGGGCACAGATACGCAGTATTTT
CASSVAPSGTDTQYF
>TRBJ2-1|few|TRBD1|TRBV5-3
TGCGCCAGCAGCTTGGGACAGGGGTACAATGAGCAGTTCTTC
CASSLGQGYNEQFF
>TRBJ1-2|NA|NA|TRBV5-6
TGTGCCAGCGGGAATCCCGACAGCATCTATGGCTACACCTTC
CASGNPDSIYGYTF
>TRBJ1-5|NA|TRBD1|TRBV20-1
TGCAGTGCTAGAGATCCGCGGACAGGCTACAATCAGCCCCAGCATTTT
CSARDPRTGYNQPQHF
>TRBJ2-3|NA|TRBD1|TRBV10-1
TGCGCCAGCAGTGAGGACAGGGAAGGCACAGATACGCAGTATTTT
CASSEDREGTDTQYF
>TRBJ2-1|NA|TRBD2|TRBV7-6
TGTGCCTGCAGCTTGTCTAGCGGGGGAAGTATCGGCAATGAGCAGTTCTTC
CACSLSSGGSIGNEQFF
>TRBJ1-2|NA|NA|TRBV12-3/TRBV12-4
TGTGCCAGCAGCTTGCGGGACACAGCTTTAAACTATGGCTACACCTTC
CASSLRDTALNYGYTF
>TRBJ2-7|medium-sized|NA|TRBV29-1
TGCAGCGTTACTTATACTCAGGGTTACGAGCAGTACTTC
CSVTYTQGYEQYF
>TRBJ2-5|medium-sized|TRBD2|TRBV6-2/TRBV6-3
TGTGCCAGCAGTGACCCTCCGGGGGGGGAGACCCAGTACTTC
CASSDPPGGETQYF
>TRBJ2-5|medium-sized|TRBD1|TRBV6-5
TGTGCCAGCAGAGGGACAGGGAAAGAGACCCAGTACTTC
CASRGTGKETQYF
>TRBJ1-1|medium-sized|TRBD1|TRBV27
TGTGCCAGCACCTCCCCGACAGGGACGGGCACTGAAGCTTTCTTT
CASTSPTGTGTEAFF
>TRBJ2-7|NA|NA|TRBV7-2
TGTGCCAGCAGCGTCGGGGTGGACTACGAGCAGTACTTC
CASSVGVDYEQYF
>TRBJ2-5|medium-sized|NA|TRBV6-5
TGTGCCAGCAGTATTAGGGGGGAGACCCAGTACTTC
CASSIRGETQYF
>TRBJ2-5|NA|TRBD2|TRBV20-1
TGCAGTGCTCGACTAGCGGGGGGGGGAGAGACCCAGTACTTC
CSARLAGGGETQYF
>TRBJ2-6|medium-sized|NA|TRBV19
TGTGCCAGTAAAGACAGCTCTGGGGCCAACGTCCTGACTTTC
CASKDSSGANVLTF
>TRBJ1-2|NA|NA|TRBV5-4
TGTGCCAGCAGCTTGATCTCGGCCCGGAGAGGCTACACCTTC
CASSLISARRGYTF
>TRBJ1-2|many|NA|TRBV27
TGTGCCAGCAGTTCCCGGACCCTCGGGGAAGGCTACACCTTC
CASSSRTLGEGYTF
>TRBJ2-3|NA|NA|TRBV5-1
TGCGCCAGCAGCTCCTATGAGAGGGCGAACACAGATACGCAGTATTTT
CASSSYERANTDTQYF
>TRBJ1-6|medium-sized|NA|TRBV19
TGTGCCAGTAGTATAAGGGCAGCCGAAAATTCACCCCTCCACTTT
CASSIRAAENSPLHF
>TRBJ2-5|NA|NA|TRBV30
TGTGCCTGGGAAACCCGGGGGATCGAGACCCAGTACTTC
CAWETRGIETQYF
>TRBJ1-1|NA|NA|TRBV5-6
TGTGCCAGCAGCTTGGATGTGAAGAACACTGAAGCTTTCTTT
CASSLDVKNTEAFF
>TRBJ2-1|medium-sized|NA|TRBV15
TGTGCCACCAGCAGAAAGGAGGGCGGGACTCGCGACAATGAGCAGTTCTTC
CATSRKEGGTRDNEQFF
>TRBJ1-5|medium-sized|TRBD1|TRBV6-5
TGTGCCAGCAGTTACTCCGGCGGGGGCAGGGGGTGGGGCAATCAGCCCCAGCATTTT
CASSYSGGGRGWGNQPQHF
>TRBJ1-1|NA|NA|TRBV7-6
TGTGCCAGCAGCTTAAAACTTGAGAAAGAGATTGGGGGGAAGGGGGCTTTCTTT
CASSLKLEKEIGGKGAFF
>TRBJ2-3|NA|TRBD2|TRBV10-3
TGCGCCAGCAAGGGAGTGGGAGCGGGGGTCACAGATACGCAGTATTTT
CASKGVGAGVTDTQYF
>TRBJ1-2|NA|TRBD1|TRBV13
TGTGCCAGCAGCCCGGGACAGATAATTAACTATGGCTACACCTTC
CASSPGQIINYGYTF
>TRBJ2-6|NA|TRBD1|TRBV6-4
TGTGCCAGCAGTGACGGGACAGGGAGTTTTGGTGCCAACGTCCTGACTTTC
CASSDGTGSFGANVLTF
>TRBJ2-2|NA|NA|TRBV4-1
TGCGCCAGCAGCCCACAGAGCACCGGGGAGCTGTTTTTT
CASSPQSTGELFF
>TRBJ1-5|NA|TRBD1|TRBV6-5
TGTGCCAGCAGTAACACACAGGGGGGTAGCAATCAGCCCCAGCATTTT
CASSNTQGGSNQPQHF
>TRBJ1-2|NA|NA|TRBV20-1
TGCAGTGCTACTATAGTGAGGGAGTTCCCCTATGGCTACACCTTC
CSATIVREFPYGYTF
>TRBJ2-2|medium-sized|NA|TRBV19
TGTGCCGCCCAGACCGGGACACTTACCGGGGAGCTGTTTTTT
CAAQTGTLTGELFF
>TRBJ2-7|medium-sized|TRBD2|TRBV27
TGTGCCAGCAGGGAGGCGGGGGACCGCTACGAGCAGTACTTC
CASREAGDRYEQYF
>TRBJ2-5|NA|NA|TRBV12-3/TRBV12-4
TGTGCCAGCAGTTTAAGGCCCGGGGGAGAGACCCAGTACTTC
CASSLRPGGETQYF
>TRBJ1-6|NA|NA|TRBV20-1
TGCAGTGCTAGAGGCCACAGCAATCTCAATTCACCCCTCCACTTT
CSARGHSNLNSPLHF
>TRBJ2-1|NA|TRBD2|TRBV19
TGTGCCAGTAGTGTGGGACTAGCGGGGGGAGAGCAGTTCTTC
CASSVGLAGGEQFF
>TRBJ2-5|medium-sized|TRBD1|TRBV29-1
TGCAGCGTTGATGGGGACAGGGGGGAGACCCAGTACTTC
CSVDGDRGETQYF
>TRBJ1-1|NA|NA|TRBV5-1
TGCGCCAGCAGCTTAGGGGAGAACACTGAAGCTTTCTTT
CASSLGENTEAFF
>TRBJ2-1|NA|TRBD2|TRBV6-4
TGTGCCAGCAGTGACAGCGGGGGAAACAATGAGCAGTTCTTC
CASSDSGGNNEQFF
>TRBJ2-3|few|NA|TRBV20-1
TGCAGTGCTAGGAAGGGGAGCCCAGATACGCAGTATTTT
CSARKGSPDTQYF
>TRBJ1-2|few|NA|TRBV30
TGTGCCCACCAAGGGGGACACTATGGCTACACCTTC
CAHQGGHYGYTF
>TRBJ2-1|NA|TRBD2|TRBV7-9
TGTGCCAGCACCCCGGGAGGGTCACGGGAGCAGTTCTTC
CASTPGGSREQFF
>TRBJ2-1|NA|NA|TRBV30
TGTGCCTGGAGAGAGGAGACCAATGAGCAGTTCTTC
CAWREETNEQFF
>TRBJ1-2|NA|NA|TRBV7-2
TGTGCCAGCAGCTTAGGGACCAAGTCCTATGGCTACACCTTC
CASSLGTKSYGYTF